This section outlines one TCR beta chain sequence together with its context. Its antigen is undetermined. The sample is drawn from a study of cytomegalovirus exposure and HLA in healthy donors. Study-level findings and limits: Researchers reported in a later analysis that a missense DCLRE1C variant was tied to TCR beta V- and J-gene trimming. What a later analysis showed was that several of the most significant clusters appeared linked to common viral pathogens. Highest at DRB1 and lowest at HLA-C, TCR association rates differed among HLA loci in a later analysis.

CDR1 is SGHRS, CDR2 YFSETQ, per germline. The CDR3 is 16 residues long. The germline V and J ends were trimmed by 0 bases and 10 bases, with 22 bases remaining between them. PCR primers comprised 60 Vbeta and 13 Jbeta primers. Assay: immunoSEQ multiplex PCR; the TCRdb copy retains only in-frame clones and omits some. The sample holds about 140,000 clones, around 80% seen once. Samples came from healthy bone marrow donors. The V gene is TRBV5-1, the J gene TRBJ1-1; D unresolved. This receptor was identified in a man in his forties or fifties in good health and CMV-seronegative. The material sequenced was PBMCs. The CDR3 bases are TGCGCCAGCAGCTTGGGGAATGTGGGCGACACACCCGGAGCTTTCTTT. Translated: CASSLGNVGDTPGAFF.